The 21 T cell receptor beta chains below all came from one sample that was sequenced in a study of T cell changes during pregnancy in multiple sclerosis. Repertoires were generated with immunoSEQ multiplex PCR, while TCRdb's copy carries only in-frame clones and drops some. Of some 53,000 clones listed, approximately 92% are singletons. Sequenced material: CD4+ T cells from peripheral blood mononuclear cells, taken in the third trimester of pregnancy. The receptors were gathered from a female donor with multiple sclerosis, enrolled in a pregnancy study.

V usage is TRBV5-6 and J usage is TRBJ1-2, with TRBD1 as a possible D gene (5 bases). Germline lookup yields CDR1 SGHDT and CDR2 YYEEEE. The CDR3 runs to 14 residues. V shed 3 bases and J shed 2 bases, with 11 bases lying between them. The CDR3 DNA reads TGTGCCAGCAGCTACACGACAGTAAACTATGGCTACACCTTC. It translates to CASSYTTVNYGYTF.

V and J are TRBV10-2 and TRBJ1-5; D remains ambiguous. The V and J ends lost 5 bases and 1 base respectively, with 6 bases between them. Germline V gene data show CDR1 as WSHSY and CDR2 as SAAADI. This CDR3 contains 13 residues. The CDR3 bases are TGCGCCAGCAGTCAACAGAGCAATCAGCCCCAGCATTTT. The encoded protein is CASSQQSNQPQHF.

This clone was seen once. V usage is TRBV5-1 and J usage is TRBJ1-1; 7 nucleotides line up with TRBD1. CDR1 is SGHRS, CDR2 YFSETQ, per germline. The CDR3 loop spans 14 amino acids. Unmatched junction bases numbered 4, after V lost 5 bases and J lost 0 bases. The CDR3 region has the DNA TGCGCCAGCAGGTCGGGACAGCTGAACACTGAAGCTTTCTTT. Amino acid sequence: CASRSGQLNTEAFF.

The chain links TRBV27 to TRBJ1-5, with D possibly matching TRBD1 (5 bases). The V end lost 0 bases, the J end lost 7 bases, and 13 bases lay between the germline ends. Germline lookup yields CDR1 MNHEY and CDR2 SMNVEV (reference sequence). The CDR3 consists of 15 residues. CDR3 coding DNA: TGTGCCAGCAGTTTATCCGGGCAGGGAGGGCAGCCCCAGCATTTT. It encodes CASSLSGQGGQPQHF.

This sequence joins TRBV9 and TRBJ2-1; 8 nucleotides agree with TRBD2. CDR1 SGDLS and CDR2 YYNGEE come from the germline V gene. CDR3 size: 17 residues. The J segment lost 7 bases and the V segment lost 0 bases, leaving 12 bases of the junction unmatched. The DNA of the CDR3 is TGTGCCAGCAGCGTAGATGGCCCGGGAGGGCCTCGGAATGAGCAGTTCTTC. It encodes CASSVDGPGGPRNEQFF.

The V call is TRBV6-6, the J call TRBJ1-1; tentatively, D is TRBD1 (5 bases). Per the germline V gene, CDR1 is MNHNY and CDR2 is SVGAGI (reference sequence). This CDR3 is 15 amino acids long. With 2 bases removed from V and 1 base from J, the gap between germline ends came to 11 bases. CDR3 DNA sequence: TGTGCCAGCAGTTACCCGGGACTCCAGAACACTGAAGCTTTCTTT. Its translation: CASSYPGLQNTEAFF.

The chain links TRBV28 to TRBJ2-6; no clear D gene. Trimming took 8 bases from V and 0 from J, leaving 17 bases between them. The length of the CDR3 is 17 residues. Germline CDR1 reads MDHEN; CDR2 reads SYDVKM. The CDR3 coding sequence is TGTGCCAGCGCTTGGCCCCTGCTCAGCTCTGGGGCCAACGTCCTGACTTTC. Translation: CASAWPLLSSGANVLTF.

The chain carries TRBV2 and TRBJ1-1; 8 bases fit TRBD1. The CDR3 length is 14 residues. Trimming at V came to 6 bases and at J to 1 base, leaving 4 bases not matched to a gene. Looked up from germline, CDR1 is SNHLY and CDR2 is FYNNEI. CDR3: CASSATGGNTEAFF. The CDR3 DNA is TGTGCCAGCAGCGCCACAGGGGGGAACACTGAAGCTTTCTTT.

In its sample, this clone was seen a few times. The chain recombines TRBV5-1 with TRBJ2-3; 7 nucleotides line up with TRBD1. Per the germline V gene, CDR1 is SGHRS and CDR2 is YFSETQ. The CDR3 extends over 15 amino acids. The V segment lost 2 bases and the J segment 2 bases; nucleotides outside the gene matches: 5. CDR3 coding DNA: TGCGCCAGCAGCTTAGGGACAGTTAACACAGATACGCAGTATTTT. Residues: CASSLGTVNTDTQYF.

The genes are TRBV5-4 and TRBJ2-7; 11 bases line up with TRBD2. Trimming took 2 bases from V and 2 from J; bases not matched to a gene: 3. Germline CDR1 and CDR2: SGHNT and YYREEE (reference sequence). There are 15 residues in the CDR3. The CDR3 protein is CASSLGTSGTYEQYF. DNA for the CDR3: TGTGCCAGCAGCTTAGGGACTAGCGGTACCTACGAGCAGTACTTC.

The chain combines TRBV7-9 with TRBJ1-2; 12 bases fit TRBD1. The CDR3 runs 15 residues. The J segment lost 8 bases and the V segment lost 5 bases, leaving 9 bases of the junction unmatched. Germline V lookup: CDR1 SEHNR, CDR2 FQNEAQ (reference sequence). CDR3 sequence reads: CASSLPGQGAGGYTF. CDR3 DNA: TGTGCCAGCAGCCTACCGGGACAGGGGGCAGGGGGCTACACCTTC.

This rearrangement joins TRBV30 to TRBJ1-2; D is uncertain. The CDR3 is 13 residues long. V was cut by 2 bases and J by 3 bases, with 10 bases left in between. CDR1 GTSNPN and CDR2 SVGIG come from the germline V gene (reference sequence). CDR3 sequence reads: CAWSSSGDYGYTF. CDR3 bases: TGTGCCTGGAGTTCCAGCGGGGACTATGGCTACACCTTC.

The V gene is TRBV5-1, the J gene TRBJ2-3, with TRBD1 identical over 7 bases. The CDR3 totals 15 residues. Germline V gene data show CDR1 as SGHRS and CDR2 as YFSETQ. J gave up 2 bases and V 1 base, and 4 bases lay outside the gene matches. The chain's CDR3 is CASSLPGQTTDTQYF. CDR3 DNA: TGCGCCAGCAGCTTGCCGGGACAGACCACAGATACGCAGTATTTT.

The genes are TRBV28 and TRBJ1-4; 9 bases fit TRBD1. Germline CDR1 is MDHEN and CDR2 is SYDVKM. V trimming: 2 bases; J trimming: 7 bases; junction bases outside the gene matches: 8. The CDR3 sequence is 16 residues long. CDR3 nucleotide sequence: TGTGCCAGCAGTTTAGGGCGCGGGACAGGGACTGAAAAACTGTTTTTT. Its protein product is CASSLGRGTGTEKLFF.

The chain is built from TRBV19 and TRBJ1-1, with D perhaps TRBD1 (6 bases). The CDR3 is 13 amino acids. Trimming removed 10 bases at V and 6 bases at J, with 18 bases between. The germline V gene encodes CDR1 LNHDA and CDR2 SQIVND (reference sequence). The CDR3 DNA reads as TGTGCCACCCTGGGCAGGGGAGTCCCTGAAGCTTTCTTT. Translating gives CATLGRGVPEAFF. Filled out from reference TRBV19 and TRBJ1-1, the complete variable domain reads DGGITQSPKYLFRKEGQNVTLSCEQNLNHDAMYWYRQDPGQGLRLIYYSQIVNDFQKGDIAEGYSVSREKKESFPLTVTSAQKNPTAFYLCATLGRGVPEAFFGQGTRLTVV.

This chain links TRBV5-1 with TRBJ1-5, with D maybe TRBD1 (6 bases). Germline V lookup: CDR1 SGHRS, CDR2 YFSETQ. Deletions cut 0 bases from V and 6 bases from J, with 22 bases between. The CDR3 has 18 residues. CDR3 nucleotides: TGCGCCAGCAGCTTGGCCTCCGACAGGCCCCCTAGACGTCAGCCCCAGCATTTT. Protein product: CASSLASDRPPRRQPQHF.

The chain uses TRBV6-1 and TRBJ1-5, with a tentative D call TRBD1 (5 bases). V lost 8 bases to trimming and J lost 4 bases, with 12 bases between them. Germline loops: CDR1 MNHNS, CDR2 SASEGT. The CDR3 has 13 amino acids. This chain's CDR3 is CASAGAGNQPQHF. The CDR3 DNA sequence: TGTGCCAGCGCTGGGGCTGGGAATCAGCCCCAGCATTTT.

The J gene is TRBJ1-3, the V gene TRBV18; 8 bases agree with TRBD1. The germline gives CDR1 KGHSH, CDR2 LQKENI. The CDR3 has 15 residues. The V gene end was trimmed by 6 bases and the J gene end by 2 bases; junction bases not matched to a gene: 6. CDR3 sequence reads: CASSLQGATGNTIYF. The CDR3 DNA follows: TGTGCCAGCTCTCTCCAGGGGGCAACTGGAAACACCATATATTTT.

The V call is TRBV5-3, the J call TRBJ1-1, with D perhaps matching TRBD1 (5 bases). TRBV5-3 is an ORF; its function is uncertain. V dropped 1 base and J dropped 5 bases, with 15 bases sitting between them. The CDR3 runs 15 residues. Written as DNA, the CDR3 is TGTGCCAGAAGCTTGATGGGGGAGGTGAGGACTGAAGCTTTCTTT. It codes for CARSLMGEVRTEAFF.

The CDR3 DNA sequence: TGTGCCAGCAGTTTCAGCCCCCGGACAGGCGGGGAGCAGTACTTC. This translates into CASSFSPRTGGEQYF. The V gene is TRBV27, the J gene TRBJ2-7; 7 bases line up with TRBD1. The ends lost 3 bases at V and 7 bases at J; junction bases unmatched: 12. The CDR3 is 15 amino acids. Germline CDR1 and CDR2: MNHEY and SMNVEV (reference sequence).

The chain couples TRBV6-6 to TRBJ1-3; possible D gene TRBD1, 5 bases. V was trimmed by 7 bases and J by 0 bases, leaving 13 bases between them. Germline CDR1 reads MNHNY; CDR2 reads SVGAGI (reference sequence). The CDR3 covers 15 residues. This chain's CDR3 is CASKIAGDSGNTIYF. CDR3 sequence (DNA): TGTGCCAGCAAGATAGCGGGGGACTCTGGAAACACCATATATTTT.